Detailed here is one TCR beta chain. Losses at the gene ends were 3 bases for V and 2 bases for J; bases not matched to a gene: 5. CDR3 length: 15 residues. Germline CDR1 and CDR2: SGHRS and YFSETQ. TCRdb independently ran MiXCR on the 5' RACE reads; one entry per CDR3 protein. Of under 800,000 distinct CDR3 sequences listed, roughly 20% are singletons. This entry is derived from a study of identical twins. These data are also associated with another study on T cells expressing NK-cell markers.

The receptor was derived from a woman aged 18 to 35 in good health. The sample taken for sequencing was PBMCs. This chain uses TRBV5-1 with TRBJ2-5, with 9 bases aligning to TRBD1. The CDR3 region is CASSSGTGTQETQYF. CDR3 nucleotide sequence: TGCGCCAGCAGCTCCGGGACAGGGACTCAAGAGACCCAGTACTTC.